This T cell receptor beta chain was sequenced for a study of chemoradiotherapy in HPV16-positive cancers. Study-wide background: Candidate HPV-specific clones and shared TCR motifs came from a couple of HPV16-positive patients.

About this clone: Its antigen is unidentified.

Profiled with immunoSEQ multiplex PCR; TCRdb holds only in-frame clones, not every one. The sample includes about 17,000 clones, over 90% of them seen just once. Study conclusions and caveats: Only a couple of HPV16-positive patients supplied the functional HPV-specificity definition. For HPV16-positive patients, expanding HPV-responsive T cells associated with longer recurrence-free survival. Non-HPV-specific T cells did not expand in tumors during treatment, whereas candidate HPV-specific clones and E7-related motifs did.

In germline, CDR1 is LNHDA, CDR2 SQIVND (reference sequence). The CDR3 runs to 13 residues. Trimming took 9 bases from V and 2 from J, leaving 11 bases between them. The chain joins TRBV19 to TRBJ1-3, with TRBD1 as a possible D gene (6 bases). This TCR derives from a human donor with HPV-associated anogenital cancer. The starting material was blood, obtained from a patient who underwent chemoradiotherapy. CDR3 region: CASMTGPGNTIYF. The CDR3 bases are TGTGCCAGCATGACAGGTCCTGGAAACACCATATATTTT.